What follows are 32 T cell receptor beta chains derived from one specimen sequenced in a study of T cell responses to AZD1222 COVID-19 vaccine. TCRdb's copy holds only in-frame clones and misses some; the assay was immunoSEQ multiplex PCR. The sample shows under 150,000 clones, 85% to 95% of them seen only once. This sample comprised peripheral blood, obtained on day 0 of AZD1222 vaccination. Receptor source: an adult in good health.

This rearrangement joins TRBV3-1 (or the pseudogene TRBV3-2) to TRBJ1-2; D possibly corresponds to TRBD1 (6 bases). The CDR3 runs to 12 residues. Germline-derived CDR1 and CDR2 are LGHDT and YNNKEL (reference sequence). V was trimmed by 1 base and J by 11 bases, leaving 11 bases between them. CDR3 protein: CASSQAARGYTF. Written as DNA, the CDR3 is TGTGCCAGCAGCCAAGCCGCGAGGGGGTACACCTTC.

V gene TRBV5-1 combines with J gene TRBJ2-3, with 13 bases matching TRBD2. Losses at the gene ends were 7 bases for V and 2 bases for J; bases not matched to a gene: 7. Germline CDR1 SGHRS, CDR2 YFSETQ. The CDR3 length is 16 residues. CDR3 DNA sequence: TGCGCCAGCGGAGGGACTAGCGGGGCCTCCACAGATACGCAGTATTTT. It yields the protein CASGGTSGASTDTQYF.

The chain joins TRBV6-2 or TRBV6-3 to TRBJ2-5; tentative D call: TRBD1 (6 bases). There are 17 residues in the CDR3. The germline CDR1 and CDR2 sequences are MNHEY and SVGEGT. V shed 6 bases and J shed 5 bases, with 25 bases lying between them. The DNA of the CDR3 is TGTGCCAGCAGCATAGGGGTACTACTACTGGGGGCTGAGACCCAGTACTTC. Amino acid sequence: CASSIGVLLLGAETQYF.

The V and J genes are TRBV27 and TRBJ1-2, with TRBD1 matching 7 bases. The ends lost 0 bases at V and 6 bases at J; junction bases unmatched: 4. Germline loops: CDR1 MNHEY, CDR2 SMNVEV (reference sequence). The CDR3 runs 14 residues. The CDR3 loop reads CASSLSGRGNGYTF. CDR3 DNA: TGTGCCAGCAGTTTATCGGGCAGGGGGAATGGCTACACCTTC.

The J gene is TRBJ2-1, the V gene TRBV19; tentative D call: TRBD2 (6 bases). From germline, CDR1 is LNHDA and CDR2 SQIVND (reference sequence). Between the trimmed V and J ends, which lost 5 bases and 1 base, there was a span of 9 bases. The CDR3 runs 14 residues. The CDR3 nucleotides read TGTGCCAGTAGTGCGGCGGGGTCCTACAATGAGCAGTTCTTC. Translating it yields CASSAAGSYNEQFF.

This chain links TRBV10-3 with TRBJ1-6, with 7 nucleotides matching TRBD1. The trim removed 6 bases at V and 8 bases at J, leaving 13 bases unmatched. Germline CDR1 is ENHRY and CDR2 is SYGVKD. The CDR3 totals 16 residues. The CDR3 bases are TGTGCCATCAGCGGGCGGAGACAGGGAAATCATTCACCCCTCCACTTT. Protein sequence: CAISGRRQGNHSPLHF.

The rearrangement joins TRBV3-1 (or the pseudogene TRBV3-2) to TRBJ2-5; 7 bases line up with TRBD1. The CDR3 consists of 15 residues. V gave up 2 bases and J gave up 5 bases; unmatched junction bases: 8. Germline loops: CDR1 LGHDT, CDR2 YNNKEL (reference sequence). The CDR3 loop is CASSQHPTGRETQYF. CDR3 bases: TGTGCCAGCAGCCAACATCCGACAGGGCGCGAGACCCAGTACTTC.

The chain links TRBV9 to TRBJ2-6; maybe TRBD1 (6 bases). The CDR3 consists of 17 residues. Germline values: CDR1 SGDLS, CDR2 YYNGEE. Trimming left V 4 bases short and J 1 base short, with 15 bases between. The chain's CDR3 is CASSSRDKSSGANVLTF. CDR3 nucleotide sequence: TGTGCCAGCAGCTCTCGGGACAAGAGTTCTGGGGCCAACGTCCTGACTTTC.

The chain couples TRBV7-9 to TRBJ1-1; TRBD1 might be the D (5 bases). The CDR3 is 14 amino acids. Germline values: CDR1 SEHNR, CDR2 FQNEAQ (reference sequence). V was clipped by 0 bases and J by 8 bases, with 13 bases between them. DNA of the CDR3: TGTGCCAGCAGCTTAGCAGGGGAGGTTGGGGAAGCTTTCTTT. It yields the protein CASSLAGEVGEAFF.

The rearrangement links TRBV9 to TRBJ2-7; 8 bases align to TRBD1. V lost 4 bases, J lost 6 bases, and 9 bases stayed unmatched. The CDR3 consists of 14 residues. Per the germline V gene, CDR1 is SGDLS and CDR2 is YYNGEE. The chain's CDR3 is CASSPPGTGSEQYF. The CDR3 DNA reads as TGTGCCAGCAGCCCACCCGGGACAGGCAGCGAGCAGTACTTC. Variable domain in full (rest from reference TRBV9 and TRBJ2-7): DSGVTQTPKHLITATGQRVTLRCSPRSGDLSVYWYQQSLDQGLQFLIQYYNGEERAKGNILERFSAQQFPDLHSELNLSSLELGDSALYFCASSPPGTGSEQYFGPGTRLTVT.

The V call is TRBV4-3, the J call TRBJ1-2, with TRBD1 as a possible D gene (6 bases). Deletions cut 0 bases from V and 2 bases from J, with 13 bases between. The CDR3 contains 16 residues. Germline assignment: CDR1 LGHNA and CDR2 YSLEER. The CDR3: CASSQDYGDRNYGYTF. CDR3 in DNA: TGCGCCAGCAGCCAAGACTATGGCGACAGGAACTATGGCTACACCTTC.

This clone appeared once. The chain uses TRBV2 and TRBJ2-4; the match to TRBD1 covers 8 bases. V trimming: 7 bases; J trimming: 5 bases; junction bases outside the gene matches: 7. The CDR3 extends over 14 amino acids. CDR1 is SNHLY and CDR2 is FYNNEI in the germline V gene. The CDR3 region is CASMTGVPENIQYF. CDR3 DNA: TGTGCCAGCATGACAGGGGTTCCGGAAAACATTCAGTACTTC.

This clone was observed a single time. The genes are TRBV18 and TRBJ2-7; 11 nucleotides align to TRBD1. The CDR3 has 18 residues. After removal of 4 bases from V and 1 base from J, the junction contained 12 bases not matched to a gene. Germline assignment: CDR1 KGHSH and CDR2 LQKENI. The CDR3 sequence is CASSLDLTGTGGSYEQYF. CDR3 coding DNA: TGTGCCAGCTCACTCGATCTAACCGGGACAGGGGGATCCTACGAGCAGTACTTC.

The chain combines TRBV4-2 with TRBJ1-3; 8 bases align to TRBD1. The ends lost 4 bases at V and 3 bases at J; junction bases unmatched: 8. Germline CDR1 reads LGHNA; CDR2 reads YNFKEQ. The CDR3 contains 16 residues. The CDR3: CASSPRTGPVGNTIYF. The CDR3 DNA reads TGTGCCAGCAGCCCACGGACAGGGCCTGTTGGAAACACCATATATTTT.

The V call is TRBV11-2, the J call TRBJ1-4, with D perhaps TRBD1 (5 bases). There are 16 residues in the CDR3. Germline lookup yields CDR1 SGHAT and CDR2 FQNNGV. V was pared by 5 bases and J by 0 bases, with 13 bases between. CDR3 sequence (DNA): TGTGCCAGCAGCACGGGACGGATAGCAACTAATGAAAAACTGTTTTTT. Encoded protein: CASSTGRIATNEKLFF.

This chain connects TRBV11-2 to TRBJ2-5; no clear D. Germline V gene data show CDR1 as SGHAT and CDR2 as FQNNGV. V lost 5 bases and J lost 4, with 5 bases in between. This CDR3 has 11 amino acids. Here the CDR3 DNA reads TGTGCCAGCAGCCTAAGAGAGACCCAGTACTTC. It encodes CASSLRETQYF.

The chain is built from TRBV9 and TRBJ2-7; 9 nucleotides line up with TRBD1. The CDR3 has 14 amino acids. V trimming: 0 bases; J trimming: 6 bases; junction bases outside the gene matches: 4. Germline CDR1 SGDLS, CDR2 YYNGEE. The CDR3, as DNA: TGTGCCAGCAGCGTAGTTGCGACAGGGGGCGAGCAGTACTTC. Translating it yields CASSVVATGGEQYF.

This chain joins TRBV19 and TRBJ1-5, with 7 bases lining up with TRBD1. Germline CDR1 and CDR2: LNHDA and SQIVND (reference sequence). Trimming removed 3 bases from V and 2 bases from J; junction bases left unmatched: 1. The CDR3 totals 14 residues. Here the CDR3 reads CASSIDRGNQPQHF. The CDR3, as DNA: TGTGCCAGTAGTATCGACAGGGGCAATCAGCCCCAGCATTTT. The full variable domain, rest sourced from reference TRBV19 and TRBJ1-5, is DGGITQSPKYLFRKEGQNVTLSCEQNLNHDAMYWYRQDPGQGLRLIYYSQIVNDFQKGDIAEGYSVSREKKESFPLTVTSAQKNPTAFYLCASSIDRGNQPQHFGDGTRLSIL.

The V and J genes are TRBV20-1 and TRBJ2-1; D not certain. CDR1 DFQATT and CDR2 SNEGSKA come from the germline V gene (reference sequence). V was trimmed by 4 bases and J by 6 bases, leaving 7 bases between them. This CDR3 has 11 residues. The CDR3 region is CSATGFNEQFF. The CDR3 nucleotides read TGCAGTGCTACAGGATTCAATGAGCAGTTCTTC.

The rearrangement uses TRBV6-5 and TRBJ2-7; unclear D gene. Germline CDR1 and CDR2: MNHEY and SVGAGI. The CDR3 runs to 11 residues. V dropped 6 bases and J dropped 2 bases, with 5 bases sitting between them. CDR3 sequence (DNA): TGTGCCAGCAGGACCACCTACGAGCAGTACTTC. Protein product: CASRTTYEQYF.

The chain uses TRBV6-6 and TRBJ1-6; D unclear. CDR3 length: 14 residues. Germline CDR1 is MNHNY and CDR2 is SVGAGI (reference sequence). Trimming pared 0 bases from V and 7 bases from J, leaving 7 bases between. The CDR3 is CASSYSGPNSPLHF. Written as DNA, the CDR3 is TGTGCCAGCAGTTACTCAGGGCCGAATTCACCCCTCCACTTT.

This clone was counted between two and nine times. This sample includes further DNA sequences coding for the same CDR3. The chain joins TRBV28 to TRBJ2-7, with D uncertain. The CDR3 spans 13 residues. Looked up from germline, CDR1 is MDHEN and CDR2 is SYDVKM. The V end lost 2 bases, the J end lost 4 bases, and 9 bases lay between the germline ends. This CDR3 is CASSLPSRYEQYF. CDR3 nucleotides: TGTGCCAGCAGTTTACCCAGTAGGTACGAGCAGTACTTC.

The chain combines TRBV4-1 with TRBJ1-5; 10 positions agree with TRBD1. Germline CDR1 is MGHRA and CDR2 is YSYEKL. This CDR3 has 18 residues. J gave up 0 bases and V 3 bases, and 8 bases lay outside the gene matches. The CDR3 coding sequence is TGCGCCAGCAGCCACGACAGGGGGCCAACCTATAGCAATCAGCCCCAGCATTTT. It encodes CASSHDRGPTYSNQPQHF.

The V call is TRBV19, the J call TRBJ1-6; 7 bases line up with TRBD1. Per the germline V gene, CDR1 is LNHDA and CDR2 is SQIVND (reference sequence). The CDR3 is made up of 15 amino acids. After removal of 3 bases from V and 8 bases from J, the junction contained 7 bases not matched to a gene. CDR3 coding DNA: TGTGCCAGTAGTATTGAGGGACAGAAGGATTCACCCCTCCACTTT. As protein: CASSIEGQKDSPLHF. The full variable domain, rest sourced from reference TRBV19 and TRBJ1-6, is DGGITQSPKYLFRKEGQNVTLSCEQNLNHDAMYWYRQDPGQGLRLIYYSQIVNDFQKGDIAEGYSVSREKKESFPLTVTSAQKNPTAFYLCASSIEGQKDSPLHFGNGTRLTVT.

This rearrangement joins TRBV9 to TRBJ1-2, with a possible D match to TRBD1 (5 bases). Trimming pared 4 bases from V and 1 base from J, leaving 14 bases between. Germline V gene sequence: CDR1 SGDLS, CDR2 YYNGEE. This CDR3 spans 15 amino acids. CDR3 DNA: TGTGCCAGCAGCCCGGGACGGGGAATTAACTATGGCTACACCTTC. Residues: CASSPGRGINYGYTF.

The V and J genes are TRBV6-1 and TRBJ1-5; TRBD1 might be the D (5 bases). Germline-derived CDR1 and CDR2 are MNHNS and SASEGT. This CDR3 comprises 14 residues. Trimming removed 2 bases from V and 14 bases from J, with 19 bases in between. The CDR3 sequence is CASSEISRGLEEHF. CDR3 DNA: TGTGCCAGCAGTGAAATCAGCCGGGGCCTGGAGGAGCATTTT.

This clone was observed once. The chain is built from TRBV4-2 and TRBJ1-4; no clear D gene. Germline V gene lookup returns CDR1 LGHNA and CDR2 YNFKEQ. Trimming cost V 4 bases and J 7 bases, with 13 bases left between them. This CDR3 contains 14 residues. The CDR3 sequence: CASSPYGEGEKLFF. The CDR3, as DNA: TGTGCCAGCAGCCCGTACGGTGAAGGTGAAAAACTGTTTTTT.

This rearrangement joins TRBV7-9 to TRBJ1-6; 7 bases are a match to TRBD1. After removal of 6 bases from V and 7 bases from J, the junction contained 6 bases not matched to a gene. The CDR3 spans 14 residues. Germline CDR1 and CDR2: SEHNR and FQNEAQ (reference sequence). The CDR3 nucleotides are TGTGCCAGCAGTTCGGGACAGAGGAATTCACCCCTCCACTTT. Translation: CASSSGQRNSPLHF.

The rearrangement joins TRBV18 to TRBJ2-1, with no clear D. This CDR3 spans 14 amino acids. V gave up 6 bases and J gave up 0 bases, with 9 bases separating them. Germline V gives CDR1 KGHSH, CDR2 LQKENI. The CDR3 loop is CASSTSSSYNEQFF. The CDR3 coding sequence is TGTGCCAGCTCGACTTCAAGCTCCTACAATGAGCAGTTCTTC.

Comments on this clone: Different DNA sequences within this sample yield the same CDR3. The V gene is TRBV20-1, the J gene TRBJ1-5; D remains unclear. V lost 3 bases, J lost 7 bases, and 7 bases lay in between. The germline gives CDR1 DFQATT, CDR2 SNEGSKA (reference sequence). The CDR3 loop spans 11 amino acids. For the CDR3, the DNA is TGCAGTGCTAGCGGTGGGCAGCCCCAGCATTTT. Translation gives CSASGGQPQHF.

V is TRBV7-2 and J is TRBJ2-1, with D possibly TRBD1 on 6 matching bases. This CDR3 has 14 amino acids. V lost 1 base, J lost 5 bases, and 9 bases lay in between. In germline, CDR1 is SGHTA, CDR2 FQGNSA. CDR3 nucleotide sequence: TGTGCCAGCAGCTTAGGACAGGCTAACAATGAGCAGTTCTTC. Translation gives CASSLGQANNEQFF.

This chain joins TRBV19 and TRBJ2-6; tentatively, D is TRBD2 (6 bases). Trimming shortened V by 6 bases and J by 0 bases, and 15 bases separated the two germline ends. This CDR3 region has 17 residues. Germline-derived CDR1 and CDR2 are LNHDA and SQIVND (reference sequence). CDR3 sequence (DNA): TGTGCCAGTAGCCCTATAGCGGTAGACTCTGGGGCCAACGTCCTGACTTTC. It is translated as CASSPIAVDSGANVLTF.